A few counts support the clone carrying this TCR beta chain. The target antigen is unknown. These data come from a study of a mutant IDH1 vaccine in newly diagnosed glioma. Overall study: Treated patients showed a male proportion of approximately 62%, a female proportion of about 40%, and a mean age of approximately 40 years.

The sample's time point: week 35, safety follow-up. Every vaccination contained 300 ug of the mutant IDH1 20-mer peptide and was paired with topical imiquimod. In weeks 1, 3, 5, 7, 11, 15, 19 and 23, patients were immunized, eight times in all. The repertoire was sequenced with immunoSEQ multiplex PCR; TCRdb's copy has only in-frame clones and lacks some. The sample has about 32,000 clones, 65% to 85% seen once; the top ten hold 7.5% to 10%. The study's findings and limits: There were vaccine-induced immune responses in more than 85% of the patients.

The ends were cut back, 2 bases at V and 3 bases at J, with 8 bases in the middle. Looked up from germline, CDR1 is SGHNT and CDR2 is YYREEE (reference sequence). This CDR3 comprises 14 residues. The TCR sequence derives from a woman younger than 45 with glioma. Some clones in this sample may be carry-over from other donors' samples. The sequences come from PBMCs, collected from a glioma patient whose treatment included an IDH1 peptide vaccine. V usage is TRBV5-4 and J usage is TRBJ1-4; tentatively, D is TRBD1 (6 bases). The chain's CDR3 is CASSLGGANEKLFF. In DNA, the CDR3 is TGTGCCAGCAGCTTAGGGGGAGCTAATGAAAAACTGTTTTTT.